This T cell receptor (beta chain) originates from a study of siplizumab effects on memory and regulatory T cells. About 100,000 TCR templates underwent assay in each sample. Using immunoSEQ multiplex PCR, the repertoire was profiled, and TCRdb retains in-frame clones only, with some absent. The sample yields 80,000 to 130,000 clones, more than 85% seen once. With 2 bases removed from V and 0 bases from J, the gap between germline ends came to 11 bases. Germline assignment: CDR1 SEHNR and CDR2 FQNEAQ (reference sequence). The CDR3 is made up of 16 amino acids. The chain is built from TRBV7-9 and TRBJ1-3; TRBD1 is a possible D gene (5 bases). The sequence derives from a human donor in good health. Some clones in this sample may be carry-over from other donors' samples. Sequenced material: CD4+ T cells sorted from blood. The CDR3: CASSLLAGRSGNTIYF. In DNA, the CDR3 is TGTGCCAGCAGCTTATTAGCAGGGCGCTCTGGAAACACCATATATTTT.